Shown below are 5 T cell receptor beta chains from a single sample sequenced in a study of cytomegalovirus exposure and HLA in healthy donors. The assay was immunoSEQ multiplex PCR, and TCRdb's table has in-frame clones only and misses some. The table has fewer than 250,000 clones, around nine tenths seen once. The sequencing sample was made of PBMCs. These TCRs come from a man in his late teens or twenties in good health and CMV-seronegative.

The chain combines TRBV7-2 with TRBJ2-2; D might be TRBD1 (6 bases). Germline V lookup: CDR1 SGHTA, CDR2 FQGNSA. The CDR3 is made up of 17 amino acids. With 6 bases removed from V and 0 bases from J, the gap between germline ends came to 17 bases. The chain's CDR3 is CASRANRAFANTGELFF. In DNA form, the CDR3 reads TGTGCCAGCAGGGCTAACAGGGCCTTCGCGAACACCGGGGAGCTGTTTTTT.

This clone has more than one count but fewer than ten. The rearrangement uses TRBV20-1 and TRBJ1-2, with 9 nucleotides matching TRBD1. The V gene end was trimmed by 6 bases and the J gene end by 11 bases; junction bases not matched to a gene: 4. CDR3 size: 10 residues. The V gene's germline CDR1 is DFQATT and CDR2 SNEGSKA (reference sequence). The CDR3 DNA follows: TGCAGTGCCACAGGGGGCGCATACACCTTC. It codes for CSATGGAYTF.

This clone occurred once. CDR3 residues: CASSLDSYRGFSYNSPLHF. The CDR3 DNA reads as TGTGCCAGCAGCTTGGATTCGTACAGGGGGTTCTCCTATAATTCACCCCTCCACTTT. This rearrangement joins TRBV5-6 to TRBJ1-6, with TRBD1 identical over 8 bases. The V gene's germline CDR1 is SGHDT and CDR2 YYEEEE. The CDR3 totals 19 residues. The V segment lost 0 bases and the J segment 0 bases; nucleotides outside the gene matches: 8.

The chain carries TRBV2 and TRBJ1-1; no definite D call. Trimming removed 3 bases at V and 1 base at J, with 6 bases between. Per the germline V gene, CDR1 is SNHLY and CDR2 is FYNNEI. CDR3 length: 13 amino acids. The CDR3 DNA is TGTGCCAGCAGTGAGTACAAGAACACTGAAGCTTTCTTT. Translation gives CASSEYKNTEAFF.

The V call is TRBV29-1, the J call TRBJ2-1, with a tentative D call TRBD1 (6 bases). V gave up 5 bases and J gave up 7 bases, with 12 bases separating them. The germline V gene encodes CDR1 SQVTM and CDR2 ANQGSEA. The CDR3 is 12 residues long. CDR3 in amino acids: CSVHREGNEQFF. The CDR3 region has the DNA TGCAGCGTTCACAGGGAAGGGAATGAGCAGTTCTTC.